The 3 T cell receptor beta chains presented below share a single source sample, sequenced in a study of T cells in Graves' hyperthyroidism and ophthalmopathy. Amplification targeted TCR beta CDR3 regions from RNA transcripts. The HTBI set primed first-round TCR CDR3 RT-PCR. MiXCR, run by TCRdb on the multiplex PCR reads, gives a single entry per CDR3 protein. The sample has more than 300,000 distinct CDR3 sequences, about 14% seen once. The sample taken for sequencing was blood. The receptors here all came from a woman in her 30s with Graves' hyperthyroidism.

This clonotype was seen at least ten times. The chain carries TRBV7-2 and TRBJ2-4; tentative D call: TRBD1 (6 bases). Trimming removed 5 bases from V and 6 bases from J, with 17 bases in between. The CDR3 runs to 15 residues. CDR1 and CDR2 from the germline V gene are SGHTA and FQGNSA. CDR3 in DNA: TGTGCCAGCAGCATGGACAGTTTTTGGGGAAACATTCAGTACTTC. Encoded protein: CASSMDSFWGNIQYF.

The chain recombines TRBV20-1 with TRBJ2-1; 9 bases agree with TRBD1. The CDR3 is 16 amino acids. V was clipped by 6 bases and J by 5 bases; unmatched bases: 14. Looked up from germline, CDR1 is DFQATT and CDR2 is SNEGSKA (reference sequence). The CDR3 region is CSAQGLRDRADNEQFF. CDR3 DNA sequence: TGCAGTGCCCAGGGGCTCCGGGACAGGGCTGACAATGAGCAGTTCTTC.

This clonotype was seen at least ten times. The chain uses TRBV3-1 and TRBJ2-5, with D unclear. This CDR3 has 13 residues. Germline CDR1 and CDR2: LGHDT and YNNKEL (reference sequence). The V end was cut by 6 bases, the J end by 2 bases, with 10 bases between. In DNA, the CDR3 is TGTGCCAGCAGAATAACATCGCAAGAGACCCAGTACTTC. Its protein product is CASRITSQETQYF.